The entry that follows covers one T cell receptor (beta chain) sequence. The antigen remains unidentified. The sample comes from a study of OX40 agonist ivuxolimab in advanced cancers. As for the study in general: Treatment of patients was with ivuxolimab, an agonistic anti-OX40 (CD134) antibody. Partial response was recorded in three patients: one hepatocellular carcinoma and two cutaneous melanoma cases.

Trimming pared 0 bases from V and 1 base from J, leaving 7 bases between. The CDR3 runs 13 residues. Per the germline V gene, CDR1 is GTSNPN and CDR2 is SVGIG (reference sequence). General observations from the study: Compared with CD4+, CD8+ T cells on average had more expanded clones.

Sequencing used immunoSEQ multiplex PCR; TCRdb keeps in-frame clones, though not all of them. The sample yields 73,000 or so clones, about nine tenths seen once. This receptor was taken from an adult with an advanced solid tumor such as melanoma, head and neck, liver or kidney cancer. This material consisted of CD4+ or CD8+ T cells sorted from blood, taken in a trial of the OX40 agonist ivuxolimab. The chain has TRBV30 and TRBJ2-7; D could derive from TRBD1 or TRBD2 (6 bases each). The CDR3 reads CAWSVGGSYEQYF. The CDR3 DNA is TGTGCCTGGAGTGTAGGGGGGTCCTACGAGCAGTACTTC.